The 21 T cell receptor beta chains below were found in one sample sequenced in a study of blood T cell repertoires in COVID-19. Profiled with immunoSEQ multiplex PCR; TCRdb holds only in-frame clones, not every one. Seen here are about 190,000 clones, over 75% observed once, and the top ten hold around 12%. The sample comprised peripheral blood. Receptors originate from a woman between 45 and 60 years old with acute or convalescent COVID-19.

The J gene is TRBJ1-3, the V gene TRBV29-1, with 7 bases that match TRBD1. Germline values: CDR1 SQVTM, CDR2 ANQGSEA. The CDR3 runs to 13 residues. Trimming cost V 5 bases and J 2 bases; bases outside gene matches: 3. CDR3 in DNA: TGCAGCGTTCGTACAGGGGCTGGAAACACCATATATTTT. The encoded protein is CSVRTGAGNTIYF.

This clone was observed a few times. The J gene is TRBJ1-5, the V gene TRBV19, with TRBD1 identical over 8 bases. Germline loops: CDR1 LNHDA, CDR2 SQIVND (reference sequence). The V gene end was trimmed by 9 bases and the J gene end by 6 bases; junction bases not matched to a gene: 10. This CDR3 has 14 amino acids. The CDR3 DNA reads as TGTGCCAGCGCCGGGACAGGTCATCGTCAGCCCCAGCATTTT. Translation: CASAGTGHRQPQHF. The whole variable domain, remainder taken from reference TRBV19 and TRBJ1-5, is DGGITQSPKYLFRKEGQNVTLSCEQNLNHDAMYWYRQDPGQGLRLIYYSQIVNDFQKGDIAEGYSVSREKKESFPLTVTSAQKNPTAFYLCASAGTGHRQPQHFGDGTRLSIL.

This chain's CDR3 is CASSVGGITDTQYF. CDR3 in DNA: TGTGCCAGCAGCGTTGGGGGGATCACAGATACGCAGTATTTT. The chain combines TRBV7-2 with TRBJ2-3; D might be TRBD2 (6 bases). Deletions cut 5 bases from V and 2 bases from J, with 11 bases between. Germline V gene sequence: CDR1 SGHTA, CDR2 FQGNSA. This CDR3 contains 14 residues.

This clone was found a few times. The CDR3 protein is CATSPEWGDEQYF. The CDR3 DNA sequence: TGTGCCACCAGTCCCGAATGGGGGGACGAGCAGTACTTC. The genes are TRBV24-1 and TRBJ2-7; perhaps TRBD2 as D (6 bases). Germline V gene sequence: CDR1 KGHDR, CDR2 SFDVKD. This CDR3 contains 13 residues. V was clipped by 6 bases and J by 5 bases, with 13 bases between them.

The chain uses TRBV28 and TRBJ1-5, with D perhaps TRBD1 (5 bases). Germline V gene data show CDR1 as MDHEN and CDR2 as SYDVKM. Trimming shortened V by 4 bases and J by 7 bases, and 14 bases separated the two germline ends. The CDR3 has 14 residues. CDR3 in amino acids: CASSSPAGRQPQHF. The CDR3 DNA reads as TGTGCCAGCAGTTCCCCGGCAGGGCGGCAGCCCCAGCATTTT.

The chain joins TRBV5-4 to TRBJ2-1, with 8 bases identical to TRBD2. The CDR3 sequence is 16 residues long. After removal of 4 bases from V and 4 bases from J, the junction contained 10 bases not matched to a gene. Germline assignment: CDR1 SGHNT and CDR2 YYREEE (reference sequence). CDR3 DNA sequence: TGTGCCAGCAGCCCCCCCCTTAGACTAGCGTACAATGAGCAGTTCTTC. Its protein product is CASSPPLRLAYNEQFF.

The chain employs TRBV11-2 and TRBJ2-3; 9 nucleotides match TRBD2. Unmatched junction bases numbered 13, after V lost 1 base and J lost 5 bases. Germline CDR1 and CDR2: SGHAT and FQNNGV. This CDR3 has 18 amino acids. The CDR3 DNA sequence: TGTGCCAGCAGCTTAGGTCGCTTGGGGGCGGGGGGGCGAGATACGCAGTATTTT. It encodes CASSLGRLGAGGRDTQYF.

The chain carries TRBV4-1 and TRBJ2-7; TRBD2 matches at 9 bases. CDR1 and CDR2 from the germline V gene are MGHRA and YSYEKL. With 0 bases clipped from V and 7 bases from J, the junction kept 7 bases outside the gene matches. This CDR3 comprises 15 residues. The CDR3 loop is CASSQEQLAGREQYF. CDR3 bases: TGCGCCAGCAGCCAAGAACAGCTAGCGGGACGAGAGCAGTACTTC.

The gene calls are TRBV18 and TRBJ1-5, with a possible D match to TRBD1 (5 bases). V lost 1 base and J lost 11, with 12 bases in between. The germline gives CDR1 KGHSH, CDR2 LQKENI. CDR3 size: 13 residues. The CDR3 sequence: CASSPRQGEAQHF. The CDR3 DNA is TGTGCCAGCTCACCACGCCAGGGCGAGGCCCAGCATTTT. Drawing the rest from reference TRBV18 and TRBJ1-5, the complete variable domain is NAGVMQNPRHLVRRRGQEARLRCSPMKGHSHVYWYRQLPEEGLKFMVYLQKENIIDESGMPKERFSAEFPKEGPSILRIQQVVRGDSAAYFCASSPRQGEAQHFGDGTRLSIL.

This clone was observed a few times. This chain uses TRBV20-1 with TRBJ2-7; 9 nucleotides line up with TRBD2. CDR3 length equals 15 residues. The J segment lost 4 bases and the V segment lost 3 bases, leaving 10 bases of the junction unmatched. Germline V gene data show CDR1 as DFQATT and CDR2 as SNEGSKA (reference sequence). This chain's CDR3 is CSASSSGGPFYEQYF. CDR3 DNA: TGCAGTGCTAGTAGTAGCGGGGGACCTTTTTACGAGCAGTACTTC.

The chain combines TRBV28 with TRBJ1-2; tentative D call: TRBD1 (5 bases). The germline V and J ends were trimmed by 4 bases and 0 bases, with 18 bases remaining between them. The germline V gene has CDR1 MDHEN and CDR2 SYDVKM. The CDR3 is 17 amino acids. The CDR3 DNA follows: TGTGCCAGCAGTTCGCTTGGGCAGGGTCTAGCTAACTATGGCTACACCTTC. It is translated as CASSSLGQGLANYGYTF.

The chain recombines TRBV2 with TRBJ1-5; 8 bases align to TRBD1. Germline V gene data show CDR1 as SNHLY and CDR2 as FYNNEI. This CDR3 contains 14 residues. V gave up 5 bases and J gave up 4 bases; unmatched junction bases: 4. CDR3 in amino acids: CASSLDRGNQPQHF. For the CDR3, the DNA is TGTGCCAGCAGTCTCGACAGGGGTAATCAGCCCCAGCATTTT.

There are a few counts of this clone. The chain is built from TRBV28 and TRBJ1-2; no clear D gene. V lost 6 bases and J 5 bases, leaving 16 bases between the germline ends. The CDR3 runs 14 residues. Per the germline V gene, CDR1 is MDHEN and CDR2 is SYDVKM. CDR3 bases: TGTGCCAGCAGCCGGGGTGATATGACGTATGGCTACACCTTC. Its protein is CASSRGDMTYGYTF.

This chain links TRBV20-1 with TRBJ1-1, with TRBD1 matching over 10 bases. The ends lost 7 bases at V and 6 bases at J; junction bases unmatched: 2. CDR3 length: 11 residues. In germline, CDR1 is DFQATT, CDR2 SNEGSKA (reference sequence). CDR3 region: CSETGGPEAFF. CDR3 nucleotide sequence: TGCAGTGAGACAGGGGGCCCTGAAGCTTTCTTT.

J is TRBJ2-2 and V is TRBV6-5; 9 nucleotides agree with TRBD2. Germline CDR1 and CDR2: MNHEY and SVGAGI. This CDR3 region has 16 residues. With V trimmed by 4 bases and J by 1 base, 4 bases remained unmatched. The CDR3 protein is CASSSRLAENTGELFF. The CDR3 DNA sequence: TGTGCCAGCAGTTCCAGACTAGCGGAGAACACCGGGGAGCTGTTTTTT.

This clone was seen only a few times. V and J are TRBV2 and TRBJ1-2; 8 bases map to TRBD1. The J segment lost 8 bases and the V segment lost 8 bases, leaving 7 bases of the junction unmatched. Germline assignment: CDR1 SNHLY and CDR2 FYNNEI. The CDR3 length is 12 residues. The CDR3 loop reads CASDRGLEGYTF. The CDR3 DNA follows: TGTGCCAGCGACAGGGGTTTAGAAGGCTACACCTTC. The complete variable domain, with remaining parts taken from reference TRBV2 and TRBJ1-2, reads EPEVTQTPSHQVTQMGQEVILRCVPISNHLYFYWYRQILGQKVEFLVSFYNNEISEKSEIFDDQFSVERPDGSNFTLKIRSTKLEDSAMYFCASDRGLEGYTFGSGTRLTVV.

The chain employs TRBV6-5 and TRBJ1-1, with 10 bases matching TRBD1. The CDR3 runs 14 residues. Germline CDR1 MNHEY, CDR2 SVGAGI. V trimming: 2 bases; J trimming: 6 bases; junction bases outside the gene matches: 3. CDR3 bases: TGTGCCAGCAGTTACGGAGGGACAGGGGCTGAAGCTTTCTTT. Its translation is CASSYGGTGAEAFF.

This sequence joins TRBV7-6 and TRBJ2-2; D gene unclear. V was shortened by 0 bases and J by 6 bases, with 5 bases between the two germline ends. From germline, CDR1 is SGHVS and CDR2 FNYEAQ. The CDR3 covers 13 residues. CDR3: CASSLARPGELFF. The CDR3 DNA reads TGTGCCAGCAGCTTAGCCAGGCCCGGGGAGCTGTTTTTT.

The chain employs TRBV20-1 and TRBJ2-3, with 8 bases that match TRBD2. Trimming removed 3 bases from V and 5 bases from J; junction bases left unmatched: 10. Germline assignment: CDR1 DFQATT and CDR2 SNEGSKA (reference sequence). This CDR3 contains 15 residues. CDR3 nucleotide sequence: TGCAGTGCTAGTGCAGCGCGGGAGGTGGTAGATACGCAGTATTTT. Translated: CSASAAREVVDTQYF.

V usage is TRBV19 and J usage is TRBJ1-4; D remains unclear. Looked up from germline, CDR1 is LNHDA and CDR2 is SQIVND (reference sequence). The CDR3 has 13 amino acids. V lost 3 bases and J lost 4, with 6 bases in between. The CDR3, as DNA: TGTGCCAGTAGTATGGCCCGTAATGAAAAACTGTTTTTT. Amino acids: CASSMARNEKLFF.

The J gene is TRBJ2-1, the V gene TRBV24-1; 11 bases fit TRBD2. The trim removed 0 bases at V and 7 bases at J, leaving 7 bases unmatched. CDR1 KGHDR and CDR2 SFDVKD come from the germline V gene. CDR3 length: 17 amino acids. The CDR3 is CATSDLYGTSGRNEQFF. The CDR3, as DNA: TGTGCCACCAGTGATTTGTATGGGACTAGCGGAAGGAATGAGCAGTTCTTC.